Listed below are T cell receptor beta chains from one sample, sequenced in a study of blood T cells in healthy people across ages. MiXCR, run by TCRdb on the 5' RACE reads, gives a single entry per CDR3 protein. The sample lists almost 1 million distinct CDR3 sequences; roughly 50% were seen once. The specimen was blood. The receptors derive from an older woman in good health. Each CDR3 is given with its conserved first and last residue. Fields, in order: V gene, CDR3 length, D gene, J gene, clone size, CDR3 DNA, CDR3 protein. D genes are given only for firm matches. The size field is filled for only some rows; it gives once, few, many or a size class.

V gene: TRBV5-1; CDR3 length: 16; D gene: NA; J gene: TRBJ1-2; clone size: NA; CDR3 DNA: TGCGCCAGCAGCAAAGGGGCTGGGGGGGTTGACTATGGCTACACCTTC; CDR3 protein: CASSKGAGGVDYGYTF
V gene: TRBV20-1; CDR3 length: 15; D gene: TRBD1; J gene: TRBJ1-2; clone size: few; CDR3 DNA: TGCAGTGCTACCGGGGGGACAGGGGGCGACTATGGCTACACCTTC; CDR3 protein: CSATGGTGGDYGYTF
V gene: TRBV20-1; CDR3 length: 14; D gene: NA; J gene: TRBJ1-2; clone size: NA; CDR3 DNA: TGCAGTGCCAACGCCCTCAGGGTCGGAGATGGCTACACCTTC; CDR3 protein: CSANALRVGDGYTF
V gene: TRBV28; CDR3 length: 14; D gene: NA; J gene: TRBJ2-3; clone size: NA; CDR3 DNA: TGTGCCAGCAGTCTAACTACTAGCACAGATACGCGGTATTTT; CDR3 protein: CASSLTTSTDTRYF
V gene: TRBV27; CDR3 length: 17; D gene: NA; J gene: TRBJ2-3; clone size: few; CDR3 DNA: TGTGCCAGCAGTCAAATCGACTCCGTCAAGGGTGCAGATACGCAGTATTTT; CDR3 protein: CASSQIDSVKGADTQYF
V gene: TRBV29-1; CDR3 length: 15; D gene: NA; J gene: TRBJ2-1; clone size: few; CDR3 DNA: TGCAGCGTTGAGGGCACAAGATACTCCTACAATGAGCAGTTCTTC; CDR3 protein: CSVEGTRYSYNEQFF
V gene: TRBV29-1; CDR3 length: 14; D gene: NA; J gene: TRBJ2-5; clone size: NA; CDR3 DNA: TGCAGCATACCCGACCAGGGCGGGCGGGAGACCCAGTACTTC; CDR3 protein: CSIPDQGGRETQYF
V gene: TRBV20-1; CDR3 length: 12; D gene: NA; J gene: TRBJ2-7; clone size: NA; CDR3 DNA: TGCAGTGCTAGATTACAGAACTACGAGCAGTACTTC; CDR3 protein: CSARLQNYEQYF
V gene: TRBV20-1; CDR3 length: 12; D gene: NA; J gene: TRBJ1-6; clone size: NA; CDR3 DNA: TGCAGTGCAGGGTCCTATAATTCACCCCTCCACTTT; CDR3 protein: CSAGSYNSPLHF
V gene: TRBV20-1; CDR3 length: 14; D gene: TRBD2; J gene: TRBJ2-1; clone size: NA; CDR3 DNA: TGCAGTGCTAGAAGTAGCGGGAGGGCCGGGGCGCAGTTCTTC; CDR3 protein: CSARSSGRAGAQFF
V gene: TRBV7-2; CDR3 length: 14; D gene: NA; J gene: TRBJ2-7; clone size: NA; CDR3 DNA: TGTGCCAGCAGCTCCCACCGAGGAGGCCGGGGCCAGTACTTC; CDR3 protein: CASSSHRGGRGQYF
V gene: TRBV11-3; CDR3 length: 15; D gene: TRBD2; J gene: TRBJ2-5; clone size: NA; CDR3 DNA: TGTGCCAGCACCCGACTAGCGGCTTTACAAGAGACCCAGTACTTC; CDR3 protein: CASTRLAALQETQYF
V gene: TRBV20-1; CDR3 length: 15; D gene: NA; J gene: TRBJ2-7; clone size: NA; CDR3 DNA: TGCAGTGTGCTGAATGGCCCCCAAGGCTCCTACGAGCAGTACTTC; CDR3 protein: CSVLNGPQGSYEQYF
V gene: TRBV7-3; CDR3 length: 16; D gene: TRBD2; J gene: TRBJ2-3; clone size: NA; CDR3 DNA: TGTGCCAGCAGCTCCATAGCGGGAGGGAAGTCAGATACGCAGTATTTT; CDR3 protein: CASSSIAGGKSDTQYF
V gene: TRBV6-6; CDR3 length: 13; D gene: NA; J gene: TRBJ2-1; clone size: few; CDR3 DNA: TGTGCCAGCAGTTACTCGCGATACAATGAGCAGTTCTTC; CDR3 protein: CASSYSRYNEQFF
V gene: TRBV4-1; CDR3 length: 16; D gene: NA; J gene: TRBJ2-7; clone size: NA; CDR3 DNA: TGCGCCAGCAGCCTGCCAGGAAGCGGGTACCACTACGAGCAGTACTTC; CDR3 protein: CASSLPGSGYHYEQYF
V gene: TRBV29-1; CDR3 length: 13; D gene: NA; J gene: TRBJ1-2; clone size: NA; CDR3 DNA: TGCAGCGCCCCCCGGGACGGTAACTATGGCTACACCTTC; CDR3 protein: CSAPRDGNYGYTF
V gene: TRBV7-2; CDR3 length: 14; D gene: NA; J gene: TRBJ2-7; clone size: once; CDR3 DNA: TGTGCCAGCATCAAGACAGGCGGTAACTACGAGCAGTACTTC; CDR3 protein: CASIKTGGNYEQYF
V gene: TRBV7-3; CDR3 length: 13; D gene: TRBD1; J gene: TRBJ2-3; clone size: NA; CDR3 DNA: TGTGCCAGCGCCGACAGGGCGAGAGATACGCAGTATTTT; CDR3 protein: CASADRARDTQYF
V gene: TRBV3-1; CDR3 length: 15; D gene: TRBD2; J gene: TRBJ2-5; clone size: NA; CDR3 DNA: TGTGCCAGCAGCCAAGGAACTAGCGGGACGAATGAGCAGTACTTC; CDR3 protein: CASSQGTSGTNEQYF
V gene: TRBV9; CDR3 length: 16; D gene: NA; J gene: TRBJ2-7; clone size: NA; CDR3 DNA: TGTGCCAGCAGCCCTCGGACGGGAGAAGACGGTTACGAGCAGTACTTC; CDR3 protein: CASSPRTGEDGYEQYF
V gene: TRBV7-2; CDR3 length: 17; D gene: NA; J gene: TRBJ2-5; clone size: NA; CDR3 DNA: TGTGCCAGCAGCTTATGGGGGGGGCAGGGGGGATTCCAGACCCAGTACTTC; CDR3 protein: CASSLWGGQGGFQTQYF
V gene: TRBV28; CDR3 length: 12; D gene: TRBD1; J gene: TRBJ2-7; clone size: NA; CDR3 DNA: TGTGCCAGCAGGCCAGACAGGGATCAGCAGTACTTC; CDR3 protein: CASRPDRDQQYF
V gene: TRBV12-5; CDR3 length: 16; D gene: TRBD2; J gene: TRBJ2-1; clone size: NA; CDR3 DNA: TGTGCTAGTGGACCCGGGGTAGCGGGAGTGTACAATGAGCAGTTCTTC; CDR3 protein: CASGPGVAGVYNEQFF
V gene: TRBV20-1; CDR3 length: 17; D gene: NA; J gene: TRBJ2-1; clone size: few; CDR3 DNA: TGCAGTGCTAGAGACGACAGACCGGAGGGACCCTACAATGAGCAGTTCTTC; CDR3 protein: CSARDDRPEGPYNEQFF
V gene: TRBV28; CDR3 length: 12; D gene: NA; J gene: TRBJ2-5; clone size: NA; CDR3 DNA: TGTGCCAGTGGACTACCCCAAGAGACCCAGTACTTC; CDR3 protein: CASGLPQETQYF
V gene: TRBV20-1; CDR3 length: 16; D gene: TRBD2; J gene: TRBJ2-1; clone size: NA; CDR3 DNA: TGCAGTGCTATCACCGGGACTAGCGGGACCTGGGGTGAGCAGTTCTTC; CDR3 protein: CSAITGTSGTWGEQFF
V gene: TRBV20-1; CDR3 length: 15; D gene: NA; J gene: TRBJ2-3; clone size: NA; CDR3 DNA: TGCAGTGCAATAAGTAGAGAGAAGGATACAGATACGCAGTATTTT; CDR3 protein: CSAISREKDTDTQYF
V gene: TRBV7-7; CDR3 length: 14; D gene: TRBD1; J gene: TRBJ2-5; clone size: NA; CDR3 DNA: TGTGCCAGCAGCTCGGACAGGGGAAGTGAGACCCAGTACTTC; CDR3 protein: CASSSDRGSETQYF
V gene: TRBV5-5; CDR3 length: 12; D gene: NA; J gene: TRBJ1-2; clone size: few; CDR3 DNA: TGTGCCAGCAGCTTAGGTCGACAGAACTACACCTTC; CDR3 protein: CASSLGRQNYTF
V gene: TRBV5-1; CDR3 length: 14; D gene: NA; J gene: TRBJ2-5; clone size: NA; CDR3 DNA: TGCGCCAGCAGCTCTGGGACACCCCAAGAGACCCAGTACTTC; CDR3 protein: CASSSGTPQETQYF